A selection of T cell receptor beta chains follows, all from one sample in a study of radiotherapy plus CTLA-4 blockade in lung cancer. Measured with immunoSEQ multiplex PCR; TCRdb has only the in-frame clones, and not every one. The repertoire holds about 90,000 clones, with about three quarters as singletons. The source was peripheral blood, collected from a patient treated with radiotherapy plus ipilimumab. The receptors here all came from a human donor with non-small cell lung cancer that progressed on radiotherapy plus ipilimumab. CDR3s include the opening cysteine and the closing phenylalanine or tryptophan. The order of the fields is D gene, clone size, V gene, J gene, CDR3 protein, CDR3 DNA. D genes are given only for firm matches. Size is stated for part of the rows, as once, few or many counts, or as a class when the clone is expanded.

D gene: TRBD1
clone size: once
V gene: TRBV28
J gene: TRBJ2-1
CDR3 protein: CASSLSGGGNNEQFF
CDR3 DNA: TGTGCCAGCAGTTTATCAGGGGGCGGGAACAATGAGCAGTTCTTC

D gene: TRBD1
clone size: once
V gene: TRBV5-4
J gene: TRBJ2-7
CDR3 protein: CASSPRGSYEQYF
CDR3 DNA: TGTGCCAGCAGCCCCAGGGGGTCCTACGAGCAGTACTTC

D gene: -
clone size: -
V gene: TRBV5-4
J gene: TRBJ2-7
CDR3 protein: CASSLRGYEQYF
CDR3 DNA: TGTGCCAGCAGCTTGAGGGGGTATGAGCAGTACTTC

D gene: TRBD1
clone size: -
V gene: TRBV5-6
J gene: TRBJ1-2
CDR3 protein: CASSLGLTGQGDGYTF
CDR3 DNA: TGTGCCAGCAGCTTGGGTCTGACGGGACAGGGAGATGGCTACACCTTC

D gene: -
clone size: many
V gene: TRBV2
J gene: TRBJ1-5
CDR3 protein: CASRLREISNQPQHF
CDR3 DNA: TGTGCCAGCAGACTCCGGGAGATTAGCAATCAGCCCCAGCATTTT

D gene: -
clone size: -
V gene: TRBV9
J gene: TRBJ1-2
CDR3 protein: CASSPRPASDYGYTF
CDR3 DNA: TGTGCCAGCAGCCCCCGCCCGGCGTCGGACTATGGCTACACCTTC

D gene: -
clone size: few
V gene: TRBV6-5
J gene: TRBJ2-1
CDR3 protein: CASSSDRSAYNEQFF
CDR3 DNA: TGTGCCAGCAGCTCCGACAGGTCGGCCTACAATGAGCAGTTCTTC

D gene: -
clone size: many
V gene: TRBV6-1
J gene: TRBJ1-2
CDR3 protein: CASSVTGGYTF
CDR3 DNA: TGTGCCAGCAGCGTGACTGGTGGCTACACCTTC

D gene: -
clone size: few
V gene: TRBV6-6
J gene: TRBJ2-1
CDR3 protein: CASSPGIIGSYNEQFF
CDR3 DNA: TGTGCCAGCAGCCCCGGGATTATAGGCTCCTACAATGAGCAGTTCTTC

D gene: -
clone size: -
V gene: TRBV2
J gene: TRBJ2-3
CDR3 protein: CASRLRFPDTQYF
CDR3 DNA: TGTGCCAGTCGACTGCGGTTTCCAGATACGCAGTATTTT

D gene: -
clone size: -
V gene: TRBV5-1
J gene: TRBJ2-3
CDR3 protein: CASSPQGPLSTDTQYF
CDR3 DNA: TGCGCCAGCAGCCCCCAGGGACCTCTCAGCACAGATACGCAGTATTTT

D gene: -
clone size: -
V gene: TRBV25-1
J gene: TRBJ1-1
CDR3 protein: CASTSKEGILSEAFF
CDR3 DNA: TGTGCCAGCACCTCCAAGGAAGGAATCTTGAGTGAAGCTTTCTTT

D gene: -
clone size: -
V gene: TRBV6-5
J gene: TRBJ2-7
CDR3 protein: CASSLGTGIFYEQYF
CDR3 DNA: TGTGCCAGCAGTTTGGGGACGGGAATCTTCTACGAGCAGTACTTC

D gene: TRBD2
clone size: -
V gene: TRBV28
J gene: TRBJ2-7
CDR3 protein: CASSLRGLADPSSYEQYF
CDR3 DNA: TGTGCCAGCAGTTTAAGGGGACTAGCGGACCCTAGCTCCTACGAGCAGTACTTC

D gene: TRBD1
clone size: -
V gene: TRBV19
J gene: TRBJ1-2
CDR3 protein: CASRDRGLANYGYTF
CDR3 DNA: TGTGCCAGTAGAGACAGGGGGTTGGCTAACTATGGCTACACCTTC

D gene: -
clone size: -
V gene: TRBV6-1
J gene: TRBJ1-1
CDR3 protein: CASSGNQGTEAFF
CDR3 DNA: TGTGCCAGCAGTGGCAACCAGGGCACTGAAGCTTTCTTT

D gene: -
clone size: -
V gene: TRBV27
J gene: TRBJ2-1
CDR3 protein: CASSFGGPGSSYNEQFF
CDR3 DNA: TGTGCCAGCAGTTTTGGGGGGCCGGGGAGCTCCTACAATGAGCAGTTCTTC

D gene: TRBD2
clone size: few
V gene: TRBV28
J gene: TRBJ2-1
CDR3 protein: CASSPSSGGGYNEQFF
CDR3 DNA: TGTGCCAGCAGTCCCAGCAGCGGGGGCGGATACAATGAGCAGTTCTTC

D gene: -
clone size: -
V gene: TRBV19
J gene: TRBJ1-4
CDR3 protein: CASSITRAEKLFF
CDR3 DNA: TGTGCCAGTAGTATAACCCGGGCGGAAAAACTGTTTTTT

D gene: TRBD1
clone size: -
V gene: TRBV10-3
J gene: TRBJ2-5
CDR3 protein: CAISEGTGLTGETQYF
CDR3 DNA: TGTGCCATCAGTGAGGGGACAGGTTTAACGGGGGAGACCCAGTACTTC

D gene: -
clone size: -
V gene: TRBV15
J gene: TRBJ2-3
CDR3 protein: CATSSQWASTDTQYF
CDR3 DNA: TGTGCCACCAGCAGTCAGTGGGCGAGCACAGATACGCAGTATTTT

D gene: TRBD1
clone size: -
V gene: TRBV7-9
J gene: TRBJ2-4
CDR3 protein: CASSSGTGGLLAKNIQYF
CDR3 DNA: TGTGCCAGCAGCTCCGGGACAGGGGGACTTCTAGCCAAAAACATTCAGTACTTC

D gene: -
clone size: -
V gene: TRBV7-2
J gene: TRBJ2-7
CDR3 protein: CASSPDWVAYEQYF
CDR3 DNA: TGTGCCAGCAGCCCAGACTGGGTGGCCTACGAGCAGTACTTC

D gene: -
clone size: -
V gene: TRBV14
J gene: TRBJ2-5
CDR3 protein: CASTRTRQETQYF
CDR3 DNA: TGTGCCAGCACCCGGACGCGACAAGAGACCCAGTACTTC

D gene: -
clone size: -
V gene: TRBV28
J gene: TRBJ2-7
CDR3 protein: CASNGVSYEQYF
CDR3 DNA: TGTGCCAGCAACGGAGTAAGCTACGAGCAGTACTTC

D gene: -
clone size: -
V gene: TRBV28
J gene: TRBJ2-5
CDR3 protein: CASSLRETQYF
CDR3 DNA: TGTGCCAGCAGTTTACGGGAGACCCAGTACTTC

D gene: -
clone size: -
V gene: TRBV11-2
J gene: TRBJ1-1
CDR3 protein: CASSLVGTGNTEAFF
CDR3 DNA: TGTGCCAGCAGCTTAGTCGGGACCGGGAACACTGAAGCTTTCTTT

D gene: -
clone size: -
V gene: TRBV5-1
J gene: TRBJ2-5
CDR3 protein: CASTPGSTQETQYF
CDR3 DNA: TGCGCCAGCACGCCGGGGAGTACACAAGAGACCCAGTACTTC

D gene: TRBD1
clone size: -
V gene: TRBV7-8
J gene: TRBJ2-1
CDR3 protein: CASSLVAGGEQFF
CDR3 DNA: TGTGCCAGCAGCTTAGTGGCAGGGGGTGAGCAGTTCTTC

D gene: -
clone size: once
V gene: TRBV7-2
J gene: TRBJ2-7
CDR3 protein: CASSSPSSYEQYF
CDR3 DNA: TGTGCCAGCAGCTCCCCAAGCTCCTACGAGCAGTACTTC

D gene: -
clone size: -
V gene: TRBV15
J gene: TRBJ2-5
CDR3 protein: CATSRRGYGGFVETQYF
CDR3 DNA: TGTGCCACCAGCAGAAGAGGGTACGGGGGATTCGTGGAGACCCAGTACTTC

D gene: -
clone size: -
V gene: TRBV6-6
J gene: TRBJ1-3
CDR3 protein: CASSPLSSVITIYF
CDR3 DNA: TGTGCCAGCAGCCCCCTCAGTAGTGTTATCACCATATATTTT

D gene: -
clone size: -
V gene: TRBV7-2
J gene: TRBJ2-7
CDR3 protein: CASSPPDAYEQYF
CDR3 DNA: TGTGCCAGCAGCCCCCCGGACGCCTACGAGCAGTACTTC

D gene: -
clone size: -
V gene: TRBV28
J gene: TRBJ2-7
CDR3 protein: CASTPGSTVPYEQYF
CDR3 DNA: TGTGCCAGCACCCCGGGCAGCACCGTACCCTACGAGCAGTACTTC

D gene: -
clone size: -
V gene: TRBV19
J gene: TRBJ1-1
CDR3 protein: CASSRGQGNTEAFF
CDR3 DNA: TGTGCCAGTAGTAGAGGGCAGGGGAACACTGAAGCTTTCTTT

D gene: -
clone size: -
V gene: TRBV28
J gene: TRBJ1-5
CDR3 protein: CASSAGSNQPQHF
CDR3 DNA: TGTGCCAGCAGTGCAGGTAGCAATCAGCCCCAGCATTTT

D gene: -
clone size: few
V gene: TRBV28
J gene: TRBJ1-3
CDR3 protein: CASNIGNSGNTIYF
CDR3 DNA: TGTGCCAGCAATATTGGGAACTCTGGAAACACCATATATTTT

D gene: -
clone size: -
V gene: TRBV7-9
J gene: TRBJ1-2
CDR3 protein: CASSSWTGGNYGYTF
CDR3 DNA: TGTGCCAGCAGCTCCTGGACGGGAGGAAACTATGGCTACACCTTC

D gene: -
clone size: -
V gene: TRBV18
J gene: TRBJ2-5
CDR3 protein: CASSPEIQETQYF
CDR3 DNA: TGTGCCAGCTCACCCGAAATTCAAGAGACCCAGTACTTC

D gene: -
clone size: -
V gene: TRBV28
J gene: TRBJ2-3
CDR3 protein: CASSSGQRGGGGTDTQYF
CDR3 DNA: TGTGCCAGCAGTTCTGGACAGAGGGGGGGTGGGGGCACAGATACGCAGTATTTT

D gene: -
clone size: few
V gene: TRBV15
J gene: TRBJ2-1
CDR3 protein: CATSRDRLSYNEQFF
CDR3 DNA: TGTGCCACCAGCAGAGATAGGCTCTCCTACAATGAGCAGTTCTTC

D gene: -
clone size: -
V gene: TRBV10-3
J gene: TRBJ2-7
CDR3 protein: CAISETGGLGTSIYEQYF
CDR3 DNA: TGTGCCATCAGTGAGACAGGGGGGCTAGGGACTAGTATCTACGAGCAGTACTTC

D gene: TRBD1
clone size: -
V gene: TRBV28
J gene: TRBJ1-2
CDR3 protein: CASSLSRGTVLNYGYTF
CDR3 DNA: TGTGCCAGCAGTTTATCAAGGGGGACAGTCCTTAACTATGGCTACACCTTC

D gene: TRBD1
clone size: -
V gene: TRBV10-3
J gene: TRBJ2-3
CDR3 protein: CAIRAGGAPDTQYF
CDR3 DNA: TGTGCCATCAGGGCAGGGGGCGCCCCGGATACGCAGTATTTT

D gene: TRBD2
clone size: -
V gene: TRBV5-1
J gene: TRBJ2-3
CDR3 protein: CASSSFSGSTDTQYF
CDR3 DNA: TGCGCCAGCAGCTCCTTTAGCGGGAGCACAGATACGCAGTATTTT

D gene: TRBD2
clone size: -
V gene: TRBV11-2
J gene: TRBJ2-3
CDR3 protein: CASVASGSATDTQYF
CDR3 DNA: TGTGCCAGCGTGGCTAGCGGGAGTGCGACAGATACGCAGTATTTT

D gene: TRBD1
clone size: -
V gene: TRBV7-2
J gene: TRBJ1-5
CDR3 protein: CASSSGQGHQPQHF
CDR3 DNA: TGTGCCAGCAGCTCGGGACAGGGCCATCAGCCCCAGCATTTT

D gene: -
clone size: -
V gene: TRBV6-6
J gene: TRBJ2-1
CDR3 protein: CASTRGRDSYNEQFF
CDR3 DNA: TGTGCCAGCACTCGAGGTAGGGATTCCTACAATGAGCAGTTCTTC

D gene: TRBD2
clone size: -
V gene: TRBV28
J gene: TRBJ2-3
CDR3 protein: CASSLNSGVGGGTDTQYF
CDR3 DNA: TGTGCCAGCAGTTTAAATAGCGGGGTGGGAGGGGGCACAGATACGCAGTATTTT

D gene: -
clone size: -
V gene: TRBV11-2
J gene: TRBJ2-3
CDR3 protein: CASSLDLLLLTDTQYF
CDR3 DNA: TGTGCCAGCAGCCTGGACCTTTTATTATTGACAGATACGCAGTATTTT

D gene: TRBD2
clone size: -
V gene: TRBV5-4
J gene: TRBJ2-5
CDR3 protein: CASRPGGALQETQYF
CDR3 DNA: TGTGCCAGCAGACCCGGGGGGGCCCTCCAAGAGACCCAGTACTTC

D gene: -
clone size: -
V gene: TRBV2
J gene: TRBJ2-7
CDR3 protein: CASRDKQGKGSYEQYF
CDR3 DNA: TGTGCCAGCAGGGATAAACAGGGAAAGGGCTCCTACGAGCAGTACTTC

D gene: -
clone size: once
V gene: TRBV11-2
J gene: TRBJ2-1
CDR3 protein: CASSLERYEQFF
CDR3 DNA: TGTGCCAGCAGCTTAGAGAGGTATGAGCAGTTCTTC

D gene: -
clone size: -
V gene: TRBV5-1
J gene: TRBJ1-1
CDR3 protein: CASSPQGMNTEAFF
CDR3 DNA: TGCGCCAGCAGCCCACAGGGAATGAACACTGAAGCTTTCTTT

D gene: -
clone size: once
V gene: TRBV6-5
J gene: TRBJ1-2
CDR3 protein: CAVGGAHYGYTF
CDR3 DNA: TGTGCGGTTGGGGGGGCCCACTATGGCTACACCTTC

D gene: -
clone size: -
V gene: TRBV28
J gene: TRBJ1-1
CDR3 protein: CASSLWRGNTEAFF
CDR3 DNA: TGTGCCAGCAGTTTATGGAGGGGGAACACTGAAGCTTTCTTT

D gene: -
clone size: once
V gene: TRBV6-1
J gene: TRBJ1-1
CDR3 protein: CASRFGETNTEAFF
CDR3 DNA: TGTGCCAGCAGGTTTGGGGAGACGAACACTGAAGCTTTCTTT

D gene: TRBD2
clone size: -
V gene: TRBV7-2
J gene: TRBJ2-1
CDR3 protein: CASSPGRGTSGGQFF
CDR3 DNA: TGTGCCAGCAGCCCGGGACGGGGGACTAGCGGGGGTCAGTTCTTC

D gene: -
clone size: -
V gene: TRBV5-1
J gene: TRBJ2-2
CDR3 protein: CASSLEERGTGELFF
CDR3 DNA: TGCGCCAGCAGCTTGGAGGAAAGGGGCACCGGGGAGCTGTTTTTT